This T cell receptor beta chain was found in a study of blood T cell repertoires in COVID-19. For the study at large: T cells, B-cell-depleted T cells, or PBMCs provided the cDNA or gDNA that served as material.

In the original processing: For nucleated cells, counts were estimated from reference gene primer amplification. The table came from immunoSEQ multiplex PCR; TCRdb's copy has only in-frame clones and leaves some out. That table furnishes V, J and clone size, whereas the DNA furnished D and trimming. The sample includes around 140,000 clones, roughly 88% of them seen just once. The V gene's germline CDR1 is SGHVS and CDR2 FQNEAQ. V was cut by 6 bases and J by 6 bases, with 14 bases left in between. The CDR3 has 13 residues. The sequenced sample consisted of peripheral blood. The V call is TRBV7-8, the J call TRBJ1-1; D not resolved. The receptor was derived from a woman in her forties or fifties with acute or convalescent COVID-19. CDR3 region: CASRLGGIAEAFF. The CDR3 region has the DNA TGTGCCAGCAGACTCGGAGGGATCGCTGAAGCTTTCTTT.